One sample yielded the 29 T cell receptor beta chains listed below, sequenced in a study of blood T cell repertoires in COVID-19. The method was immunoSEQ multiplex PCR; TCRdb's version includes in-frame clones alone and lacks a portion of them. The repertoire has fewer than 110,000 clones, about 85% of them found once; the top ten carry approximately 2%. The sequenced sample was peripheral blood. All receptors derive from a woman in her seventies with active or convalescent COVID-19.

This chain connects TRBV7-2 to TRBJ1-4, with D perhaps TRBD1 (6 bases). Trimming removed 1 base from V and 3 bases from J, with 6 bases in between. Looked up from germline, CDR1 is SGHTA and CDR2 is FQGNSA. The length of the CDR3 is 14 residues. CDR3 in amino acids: CASSLGTANEKLFF. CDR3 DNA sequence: TGTGCCAGCAGCTTAGGGACAGCTAATGAAAAACTGTTTTTT.

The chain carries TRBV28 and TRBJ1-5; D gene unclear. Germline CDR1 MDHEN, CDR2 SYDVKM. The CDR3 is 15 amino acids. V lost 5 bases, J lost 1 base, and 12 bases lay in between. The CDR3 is CASSPGGESNQPQHF. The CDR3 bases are TGTGCCAGCAGTCCCGGCGGGGAAAGCAATCAGCCCCAGCATTTT.

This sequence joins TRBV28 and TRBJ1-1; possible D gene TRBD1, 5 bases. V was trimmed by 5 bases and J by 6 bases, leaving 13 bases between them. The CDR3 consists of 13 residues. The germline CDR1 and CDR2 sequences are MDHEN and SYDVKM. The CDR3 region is CASSTGTLSEAFF. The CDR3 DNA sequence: TGTGCCAGCAGTACCGGGACTCTCTCTGAAGCTTTCTTT.

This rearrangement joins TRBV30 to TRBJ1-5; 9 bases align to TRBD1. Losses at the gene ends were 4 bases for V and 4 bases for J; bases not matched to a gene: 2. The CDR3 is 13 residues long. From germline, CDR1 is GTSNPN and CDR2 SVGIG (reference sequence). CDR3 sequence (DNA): TGTGCCTGGAAACAGGGGGCGAATCAGCCCCAGCATTTT. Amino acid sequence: CAWKQGANQPQHF.

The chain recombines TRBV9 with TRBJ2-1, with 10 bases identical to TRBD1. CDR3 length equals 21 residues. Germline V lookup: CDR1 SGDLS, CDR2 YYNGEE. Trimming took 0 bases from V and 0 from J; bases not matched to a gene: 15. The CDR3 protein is CASSVGTSGGQGTSSYNEQFF. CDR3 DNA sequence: TGTGCCAGCAGCGTAGGCACCTCGGGGGGACAGGGGACTTCCTCCTACAATGAGCAGTTCTTC. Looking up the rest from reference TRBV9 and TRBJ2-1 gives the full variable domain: DSGVTQTPKHLITATGQRVTLRCSPRSGDLSVYWYQQSLDQGLQFLIQYYNGEERAKGNILERFSAQQFPDLHSELNLSSLELGDSALYFCASSVGTSGGQGTSSYNEQFFGPGTRLTVL.

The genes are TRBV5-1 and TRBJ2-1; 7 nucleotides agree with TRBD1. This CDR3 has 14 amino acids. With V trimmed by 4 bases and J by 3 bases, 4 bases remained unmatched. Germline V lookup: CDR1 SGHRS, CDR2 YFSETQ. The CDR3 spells CASSTGDSYNEQFF. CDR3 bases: TGCGCCAGCAGCACTGGGGACAGCTACAATGAGCAGTTCTTC.

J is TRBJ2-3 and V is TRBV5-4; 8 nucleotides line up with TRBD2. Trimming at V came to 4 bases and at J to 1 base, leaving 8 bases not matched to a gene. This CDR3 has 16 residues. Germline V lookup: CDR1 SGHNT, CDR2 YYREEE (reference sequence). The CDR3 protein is CASSQNGGGRTDTQYF. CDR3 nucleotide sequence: TGTGCCAGCAGCCAAAACGGGGGGGGACGCACAGATACGCAGTATTTT.

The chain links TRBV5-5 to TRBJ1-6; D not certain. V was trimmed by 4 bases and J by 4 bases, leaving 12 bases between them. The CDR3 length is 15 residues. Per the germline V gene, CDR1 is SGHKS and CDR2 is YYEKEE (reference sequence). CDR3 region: CASSPPGGYNSPLHF. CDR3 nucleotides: TGTGCCAGCAGCCCCCCGGGAGGATATAATTCACCCCTCCACTTT.

The CDR3 here is CASSVGKTGMTDTQYF. Written as DNA, the CDR3 is TGTGCCAGCAGCGTAGGTAAGACAGGGATGACAGATACGCAGTATTTT. V is TRBV9 and J is TRBJ2-3, with 7 bases aligning to TRBD1. V was clipped by 0 bases and J by 3 bases; unmatched bases: 7. Germline V lookup: CDR1 SGDLS, CDR2 YYNGEE. The CDR3 consists of 16 residues.

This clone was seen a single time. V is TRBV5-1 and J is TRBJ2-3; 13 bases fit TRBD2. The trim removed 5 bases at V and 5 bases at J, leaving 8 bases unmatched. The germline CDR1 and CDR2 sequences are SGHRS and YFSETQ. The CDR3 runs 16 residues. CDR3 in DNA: TGCGCCAGCAGTATTACTAGCGGGGGGGCCAGAGATACGCAGTATTTT. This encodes CASSITSGGARDTQYF.

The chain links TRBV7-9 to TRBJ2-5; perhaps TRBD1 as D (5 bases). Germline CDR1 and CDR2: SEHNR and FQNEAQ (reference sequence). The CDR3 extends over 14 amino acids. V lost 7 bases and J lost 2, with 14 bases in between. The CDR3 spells CASNSGQPQETQYF. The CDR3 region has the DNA TGTGCCAGCAACTCTGGACAACCGCAAGAGACCCAGTACTTC.

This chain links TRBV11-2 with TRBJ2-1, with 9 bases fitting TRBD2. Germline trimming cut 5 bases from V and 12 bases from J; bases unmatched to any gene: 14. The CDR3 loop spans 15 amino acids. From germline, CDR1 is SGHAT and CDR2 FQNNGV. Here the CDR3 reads CASSLTNTKREVQFF. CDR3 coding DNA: TGTGCCAGCAGCCTAACAAATACGAAGCGGGAGGTGCAGTTCTTC.

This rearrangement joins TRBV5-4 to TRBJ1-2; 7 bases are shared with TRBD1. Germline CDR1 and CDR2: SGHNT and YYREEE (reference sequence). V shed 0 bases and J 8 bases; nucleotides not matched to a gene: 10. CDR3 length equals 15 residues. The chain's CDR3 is CASSLGEAGGLGYTF. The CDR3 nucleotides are TGTGCCAGCAGCTTGGGAGAAGCAGGGGGGTTGGGCTACACCTTC.

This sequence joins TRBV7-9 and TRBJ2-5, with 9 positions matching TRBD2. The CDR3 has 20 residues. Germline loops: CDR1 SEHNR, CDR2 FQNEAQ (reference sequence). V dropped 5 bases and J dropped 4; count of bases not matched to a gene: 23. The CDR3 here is CASSTRFGSAGGLILETQYF. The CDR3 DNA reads TGTGCCAGCAGCACCCGATTTGGTAGCGCGGGAGGGTTGATTCTAGAGACCCAGTACTTC.

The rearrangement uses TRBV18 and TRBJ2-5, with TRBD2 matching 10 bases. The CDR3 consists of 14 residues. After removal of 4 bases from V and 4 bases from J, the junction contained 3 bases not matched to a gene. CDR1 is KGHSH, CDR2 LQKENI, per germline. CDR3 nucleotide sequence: TGTGCCAGCTCACTTACTAGCGGGGCAGAGACCCAGTACTTC. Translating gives CASSLTSGAETQYF.

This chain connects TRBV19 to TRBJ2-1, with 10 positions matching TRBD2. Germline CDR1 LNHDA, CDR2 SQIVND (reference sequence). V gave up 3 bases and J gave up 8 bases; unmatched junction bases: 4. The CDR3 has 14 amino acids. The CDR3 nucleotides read TGTGCCAGTAGTATCCTAGCGGGAGTAGATGAGCAGTTCTTC. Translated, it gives CASSILAGVDEQFF. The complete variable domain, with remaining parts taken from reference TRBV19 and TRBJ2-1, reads DGGITQSPKYLFRKEGQNVTLSCEQNLNHDAMYWYRQDPGQGLRLIYYSQIVNDFQKGDIAEGYSVSREKKESFPLTVTSAQKNPTAFYLCASSILAGVDEQFFGPGTRLTVL.

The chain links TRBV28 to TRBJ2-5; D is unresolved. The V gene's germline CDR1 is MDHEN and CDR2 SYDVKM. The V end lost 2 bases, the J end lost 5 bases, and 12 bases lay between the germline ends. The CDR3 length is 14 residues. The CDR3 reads CASSLRSSPETQYF. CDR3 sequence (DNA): TGTGCCAGCAGTTTAAGAAGTAGCCCCGAGACCCAGTACTTC. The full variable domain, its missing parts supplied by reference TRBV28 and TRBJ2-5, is DVKVTQSSRYLVKRTGEKVFLECVQDMDHENMFWYRQDPGLGLRLIYFSYDVKMKEKGDIPEGYSVSREKKERFSLILESASTNQTSMYLCASSLRSSPETQYFGPGTRLLVL.

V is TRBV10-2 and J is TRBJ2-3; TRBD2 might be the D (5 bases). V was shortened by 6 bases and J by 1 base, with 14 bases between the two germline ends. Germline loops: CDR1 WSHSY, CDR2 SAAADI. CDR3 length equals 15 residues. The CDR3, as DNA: TGCGCCAGCAGGATTGGGGAGACACGCACAGATACGCAGTATTTT. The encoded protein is CASRIGETRTDTQYF.

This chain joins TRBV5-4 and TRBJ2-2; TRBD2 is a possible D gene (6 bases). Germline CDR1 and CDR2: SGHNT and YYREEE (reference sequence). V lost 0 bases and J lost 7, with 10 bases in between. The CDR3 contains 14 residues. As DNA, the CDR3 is TGTGCCAGCAGCTTGGGACGGGGGATCGGGGAGCTGTTTTTT. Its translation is CASSLGRGIGELFF.

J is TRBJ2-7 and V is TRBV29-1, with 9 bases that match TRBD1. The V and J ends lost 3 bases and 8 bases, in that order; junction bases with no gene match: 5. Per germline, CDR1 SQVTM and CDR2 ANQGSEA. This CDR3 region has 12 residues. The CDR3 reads CSVEGQGQQQYF. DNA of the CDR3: TGCAGCGTTGAGGGACAGGGCCAGCAGCAGTACTTC.

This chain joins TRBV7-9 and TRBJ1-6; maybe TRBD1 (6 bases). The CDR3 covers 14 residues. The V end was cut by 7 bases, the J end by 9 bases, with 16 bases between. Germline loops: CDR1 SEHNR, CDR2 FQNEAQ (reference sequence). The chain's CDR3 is CASTIGGLGSPLHF. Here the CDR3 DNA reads TGTGCCAGCACCATAGGGGGATTAGGTTCACCCCTCCACTTT.

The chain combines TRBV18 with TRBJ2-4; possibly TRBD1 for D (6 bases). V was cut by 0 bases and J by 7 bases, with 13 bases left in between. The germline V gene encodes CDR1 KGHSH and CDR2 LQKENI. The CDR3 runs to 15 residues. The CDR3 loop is CASSPPAGGENIQYF. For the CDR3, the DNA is TGTGCCAGCTCACCACCCGCTGGGGGCGAGAACATTCAGTACTTC.

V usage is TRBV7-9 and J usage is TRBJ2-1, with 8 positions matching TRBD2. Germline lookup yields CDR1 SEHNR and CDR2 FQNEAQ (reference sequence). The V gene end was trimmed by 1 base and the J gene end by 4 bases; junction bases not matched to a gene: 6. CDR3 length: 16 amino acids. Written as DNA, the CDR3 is TGTGCCAGCAGCTTAGTAGGCGGGGGGTCTTACAATGAGCAGTTCTTC. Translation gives CASSLVGGGSYNEQFF.

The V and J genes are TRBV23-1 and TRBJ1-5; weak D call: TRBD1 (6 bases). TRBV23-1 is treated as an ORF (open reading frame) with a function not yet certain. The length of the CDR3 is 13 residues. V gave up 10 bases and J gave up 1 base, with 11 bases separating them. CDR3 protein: CAITRGSNQPQHF. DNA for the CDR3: TGCGCCATCACCAGGGGAAGCAATCAGCCCCAGCATTTT.

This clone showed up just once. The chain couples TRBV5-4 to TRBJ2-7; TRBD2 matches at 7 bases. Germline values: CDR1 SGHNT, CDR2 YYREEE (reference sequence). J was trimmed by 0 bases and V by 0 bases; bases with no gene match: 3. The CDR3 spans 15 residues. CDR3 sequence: CASSLGPGGSYEQYF. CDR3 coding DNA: TGTGCCAGCAGCTTGGGTCCGGGAGGCTCCTACGAGCAGTACTTC.

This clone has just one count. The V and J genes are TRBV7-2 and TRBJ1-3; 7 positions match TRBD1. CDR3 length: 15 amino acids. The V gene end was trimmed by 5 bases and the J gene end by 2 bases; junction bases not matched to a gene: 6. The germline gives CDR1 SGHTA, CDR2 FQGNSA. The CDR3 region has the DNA TGTGCCAGCAGCAAGCTGACAGGGCCTGGAAACACCATATATTTT. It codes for CASSKLTGPGNTIYF. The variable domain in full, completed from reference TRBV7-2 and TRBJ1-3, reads GAGVSQSPSNKVTEKGKDVELRCDPISGHTALYWYRQSLGQGLEFLIYFQGNSAPDKSGLPSDRFSAERTGGSVSTLTIQRTQQEDSAVYLCASSKLTGPGNTIYFGEGSWLTVV.

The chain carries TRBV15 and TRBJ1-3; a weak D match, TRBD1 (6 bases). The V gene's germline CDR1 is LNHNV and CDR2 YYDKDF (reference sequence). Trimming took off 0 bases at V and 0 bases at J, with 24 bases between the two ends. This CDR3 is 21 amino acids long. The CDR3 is CATSREVTGLRGNPSGNTIYF. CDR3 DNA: TGTGCCACCAGCAGAGAAGTAACAGGGCTACGAGGGAACCCCTCTGGAAACACCATATATTTT.

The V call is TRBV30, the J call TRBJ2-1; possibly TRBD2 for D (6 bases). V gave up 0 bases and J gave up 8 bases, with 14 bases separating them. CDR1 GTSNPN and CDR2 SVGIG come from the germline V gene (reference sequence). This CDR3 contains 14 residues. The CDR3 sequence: CAWSVKGGIHEQFF. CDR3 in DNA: TGTGCCTGGAGTGTAAAGGGCGGGATCCATGAGCAGTTCTTC.

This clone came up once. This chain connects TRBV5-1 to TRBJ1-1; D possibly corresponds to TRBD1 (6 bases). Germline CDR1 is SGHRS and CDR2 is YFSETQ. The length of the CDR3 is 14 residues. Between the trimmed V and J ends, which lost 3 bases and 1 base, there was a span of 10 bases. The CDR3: CASSSQGQNTEAFF. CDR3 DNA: TGCGCCAGCAGCTCCCAGGGACAGAACACTGAAGCTTTCTTT. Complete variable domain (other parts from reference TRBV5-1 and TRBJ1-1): KAGVTQTPRYLIKTRGQQVTLSCSPISGHRSVSWYQQTPGQGLQFLFEYFSETQRNKGNFPGRFSGRQFSNSRSEMNVSTLELGDSALYLCASSSQGQNTEAFFGQGTRLTVV.